Listed below are T cell receptor beta chains from one sample, sequenced in a study of CD8 T cells in seronegative destructive rheumatoid arthritis. Clones were read by immunoSEQ multiplex PCR, and TCRdb kept only the in-frame ones, dropping some. The data contain more than 10,000 clones, 75% to 90% of them singletons. The sample consisted of CD8+ T cells from blood. These receptor sequences come from a woman between 30 and 50 years old with seronegative destructive rheumatoid arthritis. Both conserved end residues are part of each CDR3. The order of the fields is V gene, clone size, J gene, CDR3 length, D gene, CDR3 protein, CDR3 DNA. The D gene is left open where the match is weak. Only some rows state a clone size, as once, few, many or a class for expanded clones.

TRBV6-1	-	TRBJ2-3	15	TRBD2	CASNLLAGGTDTQYF	TGTGCCAGCAACCTACTAGCGGGGGGCACAGATACGCAGTATTTT
TRBV2	-	TRBJ2-5	13	TRBD1	CASGGQGDETQYF	TGTGCCAGCGGGGGACAGGGAGATGAGACCCAGTACTTC
TRBV2	-	TRBJ2-1	15	-	CASMGGTASYNEQFF	TGTGCCAGCATGGGCGGGACAGCGAGCTACAATGAGCAGTTCTTC
TRBV18	-	TRBJ2-5	16	-	CASSQLRAGNFETQYF	TGTGCCAGCTCCCAGTTGCGCGCAGGGAACTTCGAGACCCAGTACTTC
TRBV23-1	-	TRBJ1-1	16	-	CASSQQHREMNTEAFF	TGCGCCAGCAGTCAACAGCACAGGGAAATGAACACTGAAGCTTTCTTT
TRBV6-5	-	TRBJ1-1	14	-	CASSQAQGVTEAFF	TGTGCCAGCAGTCAAGCACAGGGTGTCACTGAAGCTTTCTTT
TRBV7-8	-	TRBJ2-3	15	TRBD2	CASSFSGGATDTQYF	TGTGCCAGCAGCTTTAGCGGGGGGGCCACAGATACGCAGTATTTT
TRBV19	-	TRBJ1-1	12	TRBD1	CASRRGWAEAFF	TGTGCCAGTCGCAGGGGGTGGGCTGAAGCTTTCTTT
TRBV29-1	-	TRBJ2-1	13	-	CSVEMANYNEQFF	TGCAGCGTTGAGATGGCCAACTACAATGAGCAGTTCTTC
TRBV5-4	-	TRBJ1-6	15	TRBD1	CASSLGGTGLSPLHF	TGTGCCAGCAGCTTGGGCGGGACAGGGTTATCACCCCTCCACTTT
TRBV7-8	-	TRBJ2-1	16	-	CASSLTSGSRYNEQFF	TGTGCCAGCAGCTTAACTTCCGGGTCTAGGTACAATGAGCAGTTCTTC
TRBV6-6	medium-sized	TRBJ1-1	13	-	CASSYSETLEAFF	TGTGCCAGCAGTTACTCGGAGACCCTCGAGGCTTTCTTT
TRBV9	-	TRBJ2-3	15	-	CASSPRGSGSDTQYF	TGTGCCAGCAGCCCCCGAGGAAGCGGATCAGATACGCAGTATTTT
TRBV25-1	-	TRBJ2-5	13	TRBD2	CASRRGGQETQYF	TGTGCCAGTCGACGGGGGGGCCAAGAGACCCAGTACTTC
TRBV4-1	-	TRBJ2-5	13	-	CASSQKRQETQYF	TGCGCCAGCAGCCAAAAGCGACAAGAGACCCAGTACTTC
TRBV6-1	-	TRBJ2-3	15	TRBD2	CASSGLAGGGDTQYF	TGTGCCAGCAGTGGACTAGCGGGGGGCGGGGATACGCAGTATTTT
TRBV13	few	TRBJ1-1	14	TRBD1	CASRTTGGHTEAFF	TGTGCCAGCAGAACGACAGGGGGTCACACTGAAGCTTTCTTT
TRBV7-2	-	TRBJ2-1	15	-	CASSQYRSSYNEQFF	TGTGCCAGCAGCCAGTACAGAAGCTCCTACAATGAGCAGTTCTTC
TRBV29-1	-	TRBJ2-7	13	-	CSVEEGQGYEQYF	TGCAGCGTTGAAGAGGGGCAGGGCTACGAGCAGTATTTC
TRBV4-1	-	TRBJ1-1	14	-	CASSHDVSFAEAFF	TGCGCCAGCAGCCACGATGTTAGTTTTGCTGAAGCTTTCTTT
TRBV4-1	-	TRBJ2-7	16	-	CASSQSGPGKAYEQYF	TGCGCCAGCAGCCAATCCGGCCCCGGGAAGGCCTACGAGCAGTACTTC
TRBV21-1	-	TRBJ2-3	15	-	CASSLAVTYTDTQYF	TGTGCCAGCAGCCTTGCTGTGACTTACACAGATACGCAGTATTTT
TRBV6-1	-	TRBJ1-4	14	-	CASSATGENEKLFF	TGTGCCAGCAGTGCAACCGGGGAAAATGAAAAACTGTTTTTT
TRBV4-1	-	TRBJ1-1	17	TRBD1	CASSQFRSGRGPDEAFF	TGCGCCAGCAGCCAGTTTAGATCGGGCAGGGGGCCTGACGAAGCTTTCTTT
TRBV2	-	TRBJ1-6	12	-	CASSDEYSPLHF	TGTGCCAGCAGTGACGAGTATTCACCCCTCCACTTT
TRBV9	once	TRBJ2-5	15	TRBD1	CASSAGQGNMETQYF	TGTGCCAGCAGCGCGGGACAGGGCAATATGGAGACCCAGTACTTC
TRBV29-1	-	TRBJ1-1	12	-	CSVVPGNTEAFF	TGCAGCGTAGTCCCGGGGAACACTGAAGCTTTCTTT
TRBV19	-	TRBJ2-3	12	-	CAVSAGTDTQYF	TGTGCCGTCTCCGCGGGCACAGATACGCAGTATTTT
TRBV28	few	TRBJ1-1	14	-	CASSPNRENTEAFF	TGTGCCAGCAGTCCCAACAGGGAGAACACTGAAGCTTTCTTT
TRBV19	-	TRBJ1-4	17	-	CASSTSPWEETNEKLFF	TGTGCCAGTAGTACCTCGCCATGGGAGGAAACTAATGAAAAACTGTTTTTT
TRBV15	once	TRBJ2-7	19	TRBD1	CATSRTRTGADPLYYEQYF	TGTGCCACCAGCAGAACCCGGACAGGGGCAGATCCCCTATACTACGAGCAGTACTTC
TRBV29-1	-	TRBJ2-3	14	-	CSVVRGMGTDTQYF	TGCAGCGTTGTACGGGGGATGGGCACAGATACGCAGTATTTT
TRBV11-2	-	TRBJ1-3	17	TRBD1	CASSLDLGQGAVNTIYF	TGTGCCAGCAGCTTAGACCTGGGGCAGGGGGCTGTAAACACCATATATTTT
TRBV13	-	TRBJ2-7	15	TRBD1	CASSPRDRASYEQYF	TGTGCCAGCAGCCCCCGGGACAGGGCGTCCTACGAGCAGTACTTC
TRBV14	-	TRBJ2-1	17	-	CASSQFPGLSPYNEQFF	TGTGCCAGCAGCCAATTTCCGGGACTGTCCCCCTACAATGAGCAGTTCTTC